This T cell receptor (beta chain) was profiled in a study of T-cell memory formation after mild COVID-19. Study details: The two donors had largely donor-specific TCR clusters. General study points: The study found contracting CD4+ clones mainly in CM and EM and contracting CD8+ clones in EMRA. Researchers could not confirm that second-wave clones peaking on day 37 targeted SARS-CoV-2. Pre-infection memory harbored some responding clones, suggesting cross-reactive memory joined.

Germline-derived CDR1 and CDR2 are LGHDT and YNNKEL (reference sequence). V was trimmed by 4 bases and J by 6 bases, leaving 19 bases between them. CDR3 length equals 15 residues. TCRdb fed the 5' RACE reads into MiXCR, producing one record per CDR3 protein. This sample has about 190,000 distinct CDR3 sequences, with about 17% found just once. Of note for this clonotype: No antigen is known for it.

This chain connects TRBV3-1 to TRBJ2-7; the D gene could be TRBD1 or TRBD2 (5 bases each). The sequenced sample was PBMCs or a T cell subset sorted from them (not recorded which). The clonotype was recovered from an adult woman who had mild COVID-19 (a few samples of this study predate the infection). Cell type and time point are not known. The CDR3 reads CASSRTWGSGGEQYF. CDR3 nucleotide sequence: TGTGCCAGCAGCCGAACCTGGGGGAGCGGTGGCGAGCAGTACTTC.